These 16 T cell receptor beta chains came from one sample sequenced in a study of T cell responses to AZD1222 COVID-19 vaccine. This table comes from immunoSEQ multiplex PCR, and its TCRdb copy is limited to in-frame clones, with some not included. The profile covers 150,000 to 200,000 clones, with more than 85% appearing a single time and about 0.9% taken by the ten largest. Specimen: peripheral blood, collected on day 0 of AZD1222 vaccination. The receptors originated from an adult in good health.

The chain has TRBV6-1 and TRBJ1-6; a weak D match, TRBD1 (6 bases). Between the trimmed V and J ends, which lost 2 bases and 6 bases, there was a span of 20 bases. This CDR3 spans 18 amino acids. CDR1 and CDR2 (germline): MNHNS, SASEGT. The CDR3 DNA is TGTGCCAGCAGTGAACGTATACGGTCGGACAGAATTAATTCACCCCTCCACTTT. This codes for CASSERIRSDRINSPLHF.

The rearrangement links TRBV5-5 to TRBJ2-1, with TRBD2 identical over 10 bases. Trimming took 3 bases from V and 5 from J; bases not matched to a gene: 5. The CDR3 spans 15 residues. Germline lookup yields CDR1 SGHKS and CDR2 YYEKEE (reference sequence). The CDR3 region is CASSSLAGADNEQFF. The CDR3 DNA reads as TGTGCCAGCAGCTCTCTAGCGGGGGCCGACAATGAGCAGTTCTTC.

The J gene is TRBJ2-1, the V gene TRBV19; no definite D call. Germline values: CDR1 LNHDA, CDR2 SQIVND (reference sequence). The CDR3 contains 11 residues. V lost 5 bases and J lost 7, with 6 bases in between. The CDR3 spells CASSLANEQFF. The CDR3 DNA sequence: TGTGCCAGTAGTCTTGCTAATGAGCAGTTCTTC. Full variable domain (outside the CDR3, taken from reference TRBV19 and TRBJ2-1): DGGITQSPKYLFRKEGQNVTLSCEQNLNHDAMYWYRQDPGQGLRLIYYSQIVNDFQKGDIAEGYSVSREKKESFPLTVTSAQKNPTAFYLCASSLANEQFFGPGTRLTVL.

The chain joins TRBV29-1 to TRBJ1-2; 9 bases fit TRBD1. Germline-derived CDR1 and CDR2 are SQVTM and ANQGSEA. CDR3 length equals 11 residues. With 7 bases clipped from V and 6 bases from J, the junction kept 3 bases outside the gene matches. The DNA for the CDR3 is TGCAGCGCAGGGACAGGGCATGGCTACACCTTC. Translated, it gives CSAGTGHGYTF.

The rearrangement uses TRBV4-2 and TRBJ2-1; D might be TRBD2 (6 bases). CDR3 length: 16 amino acids. The germline CDR1 and CDR2 sequences are LGHNA and YNFKEQ. Trimming pared 0 bases from V and 5 bases from J, leaving 14 bases between. CDR3 residues: CASSQDWGTGDNEQFF. The CDR3 DNA reads as TGTGCCAGCAGCCAAGATTGGGGGACTGGCGACAATGAGCAGTTCTTC.

The V gene is TRBV18, the J gene TRBJ1-5; D is unresolved. The V gene lost 6 bases and the J gene lost 0 bases, with 6 bases spanning the gap. Germline CDR1 is KGHSH and CDR2 is LQKENI. The CDR3 is 13 amino acids. For the CDR3, the DNA is TGTGCCAGCTCTCTTAATAGCAATCAGCCCCAGCATTTT. Its protein product is CASSLNSNQPQHF.

The gene calls are TRBV7-8 and TRBJ2-1; maybe TRBD1 (6 bases). The germline gives CDR1 SGHVS, CDR2 FQNEAQ. CDR3 size: 16 residues. V was cut by 4 bases and J by 8 bases, with 21 bases left in between. CDR3 residues: CASSSPVTGIFDEQFF. CDR3 DNA sequence: TGTGCCAGCAGCTCCCCGGTTACAGGGATTTTCGATGAGCAGTTCTTC.

The rearrangement joins TRBV3-1 (or the pseudogene TRBV3-2) to TRBJ1-4, with a weak D call TRBD1 (5 bases). The CDR3 runs to 14 residues. Germline CDR1 LGHDT, CDR2 YNNKEL (reference sequence). V lost 5 bases and J 6 bases, leaving 13 bases between the germline ends. The CDR3 protein is CASSSQGKDEKLFF. The CDR3 DNA reads TGTGCCAGCAGCTCCCAGGGTAAGGATGAAAAACTGTTTTTT.

The chain is built from TRBV6-5 and TRBJ1-4; tentatively, D is TRBD1 (5 bases). CDR1 is MNHEY, CDR2 SVGAGI, per germline. The CDR3 covers 14 residues. Trimming stripped 5 bases from V and 4 bases from J, with 11 bases between. For the CDR3, the DNA is TGTGCCAGCAGTCGGACACGGCATAATGAAAAACTGTTTTTT. Encoded protein: CASSRTRHNEKLFF.

The chain recombines TRBV2 with TRBJ1-4; unclear D gene. Trimming pared 7 bases from V and 8 bases from J, leaving 14 bases between. The CDR3 sequence is 13 residues long. Germline CDR1 reads SNHLY; CDR2 reads FYNNEI. The CDR3 reads CASTRGLVEKLFF. DNA for the CDR3: TGTGCCAGCACTAGAGGACTGGTAGAAAAACTGTTTTTT.

The gene calls are TRBV27 and TRBJ1-1; no firm D call. The CDR3 runs 13 residues. Trimming shortened V by 5 bases and J by 4 bases, and 11 bases separated the two germline ends. Germline V gene lookup returns CDR1 MNHEY and CDR2 SMNVEV (reference sequence). The DNA of the CDR3 is TGTGCCAGCAGTGTCCGGCCGAGCACTGAAGCTTTCTTT. This sequence encodes CASSVRPSTEAFF.

This clone was recorded a few times. V and J are TRBV15 and TRBJ1-4; D may be TRBD1 (5 bases). This CDR3 has 17 residues. Germline CDR1 reads LNHNV; CDR2 reads YYDKDF (reference sequence). Between the trimmed V and J ends, which lost 0 bases and 4 bases, there was a span of 15 bases. The CDR3 sequence is CATSREPGAAVNEKLFF. DNA of the CDR3: TGTGCCACCAGCAGAGAGCCTGGGGCAGCTGTTAATGAAAAACTGTTTTTT.

The V call is TRBV2, the J call TRBJ1-1; 7 bases agree with TRBD1. The CDR3 has 13 amino acids. Germline loops: CDR1 SNHLY, CDR2 FYNNEI. Trimming removed 4 bases from V and 5 bases from J; junction bases left unmatched: 4. CDR3 in amino acids: CASSAQTGTEAFF. CDR3 DNA: TGTGCCAGCAGTGCACAGACAGGGACTGAAGCTTTCTTT. Supplemented by reference TRBV2 and TRBJ1-1, the full variable domain reads EPEVTQTPSHQVTQMGQEVILRCVPISNHLYFYWYRQILGQKVEFLVSFYNNEISEKSEIFDDQFSVERPDGSNFTLKIRSTKLEDSAMYFCASSAQTGTEAFFGQGTRLTVV.

This chain links TRBV5-1 with TRBJ1-1; D is unclear. Germline CDR1 reads SGHRS; CDR2 reads YFSETQ. This CDR3 has 14 residues. V shed 4 bases and J shed 1 base, with 11 bases lying between them. The CDR3 loop is CASSVDGQNTEAFF. CDR3 DNA: TGCGCCAGCAGCGTTGACGGGCAGAACACTGAAGCTTTCTTT. The complete variable domain, with remaining parts taken from reference TRBV5-1 and TRBJ1-1, reads KAGVTQTPRYLIKTRGQQVTLSCSPISGHRSVSWYQQTPGQGLQFLFEYFSETQRNKGNFPGRFSGRQFSNSRSEMNVSTLELGDSALYLCASSVDGQNTEAFFGQGTRLTVV.

V gene TRBV5-1 combines with J gene TRBJ1-4, with 7 positions matching TRBD1. This CDR3 has 15 amino acids. The germline gives CDR1 SGHRS, CDR2 YFSETQ. V dropped 2 bases and J dropped 2; count of bases not matched to a gene: 3. CDR3 loop: CASSLRGHTNEKLFF. The CDR3 coding sequence is TGCGCCAGCAGCTTAAGGGGGCATACTAATGAAAAACTGTTTTTT.

This chain joins TRBV6-5 and TRBJ1-3; 8 bases match TRBD1. This CDR3 has 14 residues. From germline, CDR1 is MNHEY and CDR2 SVGAGI. V shed 5 bases, J shed 7 bases, and the junction held 7 bases outside the gene matches. The CDR3 DNA reads as TGTGCCAGCAGTCCAACAGGGGGTGTTAACACCATATATTTT. This translates into CASSPTGGVNTIYF.